A single sample is the source of the 19 T cell receptor beta chains below, sequenced in a study of CD8 T cells in Susac syndrome (dated by TCRdb to between 2017 and 2020). Library preparation used the immunoSEQ multiplex PCR assay. RNA was extracted using the RNeasy kit, and roughly 0.45 to 1 microgram was reverse transcribed with random hexamers. TCRdb's own reprocessing of the public reads used fastp at Q25 and MiXCR and kept productive beta chains. Every entry covers one CDR3 protein and lists the most common genes and DNA from its rows. Counted in this sample were more than 150,000 distinct CDR3 sequences; approximately 94% of them appeared once. Together, the top ten hold approximately 0.1% of the sample. The sequenced sample was CD4+ T cells from PBMCs. Receptor source: a human donor with Susac syndrome.

The genes are TRBV7-9 and TRBJ2-3, with 8 bases that match TRBD2. V shed 5 bases, J shed 5 bases, and the junction held 6 bases outside the gene matches. The CDR3 length is 14 residues. Germline assignment: CDR1 SEHNR and CDR2 FQNEAQ (reference sequence). The CDR3 nucleotides are TGTGCCAGCAGCCCAGCGGGGGTGCTAGATACGCAGTATTTT. Encoded protein: CASSPAGVLDTQYF. Using reference TRBV7-9 and TRBJ2-3 for the parts outside the CDR3, the full variable domain is DTGVSQNPRHKITKRGQNVTFRCDPISEHNRLYWYRQTLGQGPEFLTYFQNEAQLEKSRLLSDRFSAERPKGSFSTLEIQRTEQGDSAMYLCASSPAGVLDTQYFGPGTRLTVL.

This clonotype was seen once. The chain joins TRBV5-1 to TRBJ2-7; TRBD1 matches at 7 bases. The V and J ends lost 1 base and 2 bases, in that order; junction bases with no gene match: 6. CDR3 size: 15 residues. CDR1 and CDR2 (germline): SGHRS, YFSETQ. The CDR3 nucleotides are TGCGCCAGCAGCTTGACAGGGGCCGGAACCTACGAGCAGTACTTC. Its translation: CASSLTGAGTYEQYF.

This chain links TRBV7-2 with TRBJ1-2, with 8 nucleotides matching TRBD1. CDR3 size: 15 residues. The junction had 10 bases not matched to a gene; V was cut back by 4 bases and J by 6 bases. From germline, CDR1 is SGHTA and CDR2 FQGNSA. The CDR3 region is CASSSLGGQENGYTF. In nucleotides, the CDR3 is TGTGCCAGCAGCTCCCTTGGGGGACAGGAAAATGGCTACACCTTC.

The rearrangement links TRBV14 to TRBJ2-7; 16 bases agree with TRBD2. After removal of 4 bases from V and 5 bases from J, the junction contained 11 bases not matched to a gene. The CDR3 runs to 18 residues. CDR1 and CDR2 (germline): SGHDN, FVKESK. The CDR3 reads CASSLSGTSGGAPDEQYF. The CDR3 nucleotides read TGTGCCAGCAGCCTTTCCGGGACTAGCGGGGGGGCCCCCGACGAGCAGTACTTC.

V is TRBV12-3 or TRBV12-4 and J is TRBJ2-5, with TRBD2 identical over 10 bases. The CDR3 length is 15 residues. Trimming took 7 bases from V and 3 from J; bases not matched to a gene: 8. In DNA, the CDR3 is TGTGCCAGCATGGCTAGCGGGAGACCTAAAGAGACCCAGTACTTC. Translating gives CASMASGRPKETQYF.

The chain couples TRBV12-3 or TRBV12-4 to TRBJ2-2; TRBD1 matches at 8 bases. The ends lost 8 bases at V and 5 bases at J; junction bases unmatched: 4. The CDR3 runs to 13 residues. The DNA for the CDR3 is TGTGCCAGCCGACAGGGGTGGACCGGGGAGCTGTTTTTT. Protein product: CASRQGWTGELFF.

The gene calls are TRBV18 and TRBJ2-5; 11 bases match TRBD2. Germline V CDR1 and CDR2: KGHSH, LQKENI. CDR3 size: 16 residues. V gave up 2 bases and J gave up 1 base; unmatched junction bases: 3. CDR3 protein: CASSPRLAGIQETQYF. The CDR3 nucleotides are TGTGCCAGCTCACCAAGACTAGCGGGGATCCAAGAGACCCAGTACTTC.

V usage is TRBV27 and J usage is TRBJ2-7, with D perhaps TRBD1 (5 bases). Looked up from germline, CDR1 is MNHEY and CDR2 is SMNVEV (reference sequence). The ends were cut back, 6 bases at V and 2 bases at J, with 17 bases in the middle. CDR3 length equals 15 residues. The CDR3 is CASRGFGHLTYEQYF. CDR3 bases: TGTGCCAGCAGAGGGTTCGGACACTTGACCTACGAGCAGTACTTC.

The CDR3 nucleotides are TGTGCCAGCAGCCCTTCAGGATCAACAGGGCAAACGCAGTATTTT. Protein: CASSPSGSTGQTQYF. This chain uses TRBV11-1 with TRBJ2-3; TRBD1 might be the D (6 bases). CDR3 length: 15 amino acids. Germline V gene lookup returns CDR1 SGHAT and CDR2 FQDESV (reference sequence). V lost 5 bases, J lost 9 bases, and 21 bases lay in between.

The V call is TRBV29-1, the J call TRBJ1-3, with 7 bases lining up with TRBD1. The CDR3 is 14 residues long. Germline values: CDR1 SQVTM, CDR2 ANQGSEA. V lost 6 bases and J lost 4; bases outside the gene matches: 9. The CDR3 loop reads CSVGKTGNGNTIYF. The CDR3 bases are TGCAGCGTGGGAAAGACAGGGAACGGAAACACCATATATTTT.

The V gene is TRBV3-1, the J gene TRBJ2-7, with 10 bases fitting TRBD2. There are 15 residues in the CDR3. The trim removed 3 bases at V and 3 bases at J, leaving 5 bases unmatched. Looked up from germline, CDR1 is LGHDT and CDR2 is YNNKEL (reference sequence). As DNA, the CDR3 is TGTGCCAGCAGCCATCTAGCGGGGGAGGACTACGAGCAGTACTTC. Translated, it gives CASSHLAGEDYEQYF.

This clonotype was detected once. CDR3 nucleotide sequence: TGTGCCAGCAGCTTAACGGTAGAGACAACCTTC. It specifies CASSLTVETTF. The J gene is TRBJ1-2, the V gene TRBV7-2; unclear D gene. The ends were cut back, 2 bases at V and 14 bases at J, with 12 bases in the middle. The CDR3 sequence is 11 residues long. Germline CDR1 is SGHTA and CDR2 is FQGNSA.

This sequence joins TRBV18 and TRBJ2-7; perhaps TRBD1 as D (6 bases). V shed 4 bases and J shed 7 bases, with 14 bases lying between them. The CDR3 covers 13 residues. Germline V gives CDR1 KGHSH, CDR2 LQKENI. CDR3 nucleotides: TGTGCCAGCTCACTCAACAGGGATAGGGAGCAGTACTTC. This sequence encodes CASSLNRDREQYF.

The J gene is TRBJ2-7, the V gene TRBV12-3 or TRBV12-4; 10 positions agree with TRBD1. The CDR3 length is 14 residues. V dropped 6 bases and J dropped 7; count of bases not matched to a gene: 9. CDR3 residues: CASSPGTGVAEQYF. The DNA for the CDR3 is TGTGCCAGCAGCCCCGGGACAGGGGTGGCTGAGCAGTACTTC.

The rearrangement links TRBV4-1 to TRBJ1-2, with D unresolved. Per germline, CDR1 MGHRA and CDR2 YSYEKL. With 8 bases removed from V and 6 bases from J, the gap between germline ends came to 4 bases. CDR3 length equals 9 residues. CDR3: CASLDGYTF. CDR3 DNA: TGCGCCAGCCTCGATGGCTACACCTTC.

This clonotype was seen only once. This chain connects TRBV7-9 to TRBJ1-5, with a possible D match to TRBD1 (6 bases). Trimming cost V 5 bases and J 2 bases, with 19 bases left between them. This CDR3 region has 17 residues. Per germline, CDR1 SEHNR and CDR2 FQNEAQ (reference sequence). The CDR3 loop is CASSPGRQVGGNQPQHF. In DNA form, the CDR3 reads TGTGCCAGCAGCCCAGGCCGACAGGTGGGGGGCAATCAGCCCCAGCATTTT.

The gene calls are TRBV3-1 and TRBJ1-4; maybe TRBD1 (5 bases). The CDR3 length is 15 residues. Trimming took off 4 bases at V and 5 bases at J, with 14 bases between the two ends. CDR1 and CDR2 (germline): LGHDT, YNNKEL (reference sequence). The CDR3 region has the DNA TGTGCCAGCAGCCCCTCGGGACGGCGGAATGAAAAACTGTTTTTT. It yields the protein CASSPSGRRNEKLFF.

The V call is TRBV27, the J call TRBJ1-6, with D tentatively TRBD1 (6 bases). The CDR3 runs to 15 residues. The V end was cut by 6 bases, the J end by 0 bases, with 9 bases between. The V gene's germline CDR1 is MNHEY and CDR2 SMNVEV (reference sequence). The CDR3 here is CASRAGASYNSPLHF. CDR3 DNA sequence: TGTGCCAGCAGGGCAGGGGCCTCCTATAATTCACCCCTCCACTTT.

This chain links TRBV30 with TRBJ2-3; 8 nucleotides match TRBD2. The CDR3 runs 15 residues. Per germline, CDR1 GTSNPN and CDR2 SVGIG (reference sequence). Unmatched junction bases numbered 6, after V lost 2 bases and J lost 2 bases. The CDR3 coding sequence is TGTGCCTGGAGTCGGGCGGGGGGCATCACAGATACGCAGTATTTT. Its protein is CAWSRAGGITDTQYF.